The present T cell receptor (beta chain) was sequenced within a study of cytomegalovirus exposure and HLA in healthy donors. Study-level findings and limits: In vitro testing confirmed a few CMV-associated chains as specific for CMV antigens.

The CDR3 has 16 residues. Trimming shortened V by 5 bases and J by 6 bases, and 23 bases separated the two germline ends. Germline V CDR1 and CDR2: SGHVS, FNYEAQ. This clone was picked up one time. The antigen is unknown. Libraries were prepared by immunoSEQ multiplex PCR; TCRdb keeps only in-frame clonotypes and omits some of them. The repertoire has more than 50,000 clones, over 75% of them found once; the top ten carry over 2%. Source material: PBMCs. This chain uses TRBV7-6 with TRBJ2-7, with D possibly matching TRBD2 (5 bases). This receptor was obtained from a woman aged 30 to 39 in good health and CMV-seronegative. The CDR3 coding sequence is TGTGCCAGCAGCCTTACTACCGGGGTATCGTCGGGCGAGCAGTACTTC. Its protein product is CASSLTTGVSSGEQYF.